The sample holds many counts of the clone carrying this T cell receptor beta chain. What it binds is unknown. Production of TCR cDNA was by 5'RACE template switching, which also added a universal primer site and UMIs. TCRdb analysed the 5' RACE reads with MiXCR anew, one entry per CDR3 protein. The table includes a few hundred thousand distinct CDR3 sequences, 6.5% to 8.5% detected once. This entry belongs to a study of T cells after yellow fever vaccination. Germline V gene lookup returns CDR1 SGHDN and CDR2 FVKESK. CDR3 length: 16 residues. V was pared by 3 bases and J by 3 bases, with 10 bases of the junction left unmatched. Study-wide results and caveats: Overall, a small share of clonotypes was seen in both CD4 and CD8 compartments.

V is TRBV14 and J is TRBJ2-7; 8 bases match TRBD2. This TCR came from a man in his thirties or forties who received the YFV17D yellow fever vaccine. Material: CD4+ T cells sorted from PBMCs, obtained 15 days after the yellow fever booster vaccination. CDR3 coding DNA: TGTGCCAGCAGCCACATACCGAGCGGGAGTATCTACGAGCAGTACTTC. Its translation is CASSHIPSGSIYEQYF. Full variable domain (remainder filled in from reference TRBV14 and TRBJ2-7): EAGVTQFPSHSVIEKGQTVTLRCDPISGHDNLYWYRRVMGKEIKFLLHFVKESKQDESGMPNNRFLAERTGGTYSTLKVQPAELEDSGVYFCASSHIPSGSIYEQYFGPGTRLTVT.